This T cell receptor (beta chain) was identified in a study of liver allograft versus peripheral blood T cells. Study in general: Repertoires of T cell receptors in transplanted livers were compared with recipients' peripheral blood repertoires.

Study results and limitations: Liver allograft and peripheral blood T cell receptor repertoires reportedly differed.

TCRdb called the reads again in MiXCR, with one record for every CDR3 protein. Here the sample spans just over 5,000 distinct CDR3 sequences, less than 20% being singletons. This clonotype appeared many times. Its antigen is not identified. The sequence was obtained from a human patient who had a liver transplant. Among the T cells, some may be from the graft donor.

CDR3 loop: CAIRDTGNQPQHF. The CDR3 nucleotides are TGTGCCATCAGAGACACCGGCAATCAGCCCCAGCATTTT. V usage is TRBV10-3 and J usage is TRBJ1-5; D not certain. V lost 6 bases and J lost 2, with 8 bases in between. CDR1 is ENHRY and CDR2 is SYGVKD in the germline V gene. This CDR3 is built from 13 residues.